The 2 T cell receptor beta chains below all came from one sample that was sequenced in a study of T cell changes during pregnancy in multiple sclerosis. The assay was immunoSEQ multiplex PCR, and TCRdb's table has in-frame clones only and misses some. In the table there are more than 70,000 clones, roughly 93% of which are singletons. This specimen was peripheral blood, taken in the second trimester of pregnancy. Every receptor here comes from a female donor with multiple sclerosis, enrolled in a pregnancy study.

The rearrangement uses TRBV27 and TRBJ2-1; 11 bases line up with TRBD2. The CDR3 contains 17 residues. In germline, CDR1 is MNHEY, CDR2 SMNVEV (reference sequence). The ends lost 0 bases at V and 6 bases at J; junction bases unmatched: 7. In DNA, the CDR3 is TGTGCCAGCAGTTTATCTCAACTAGCGGGAGATGGCAATGAGCAGTTCTTC. Protein product: CASSLSQLAGDGNEQFF.

This clone has just one count. This chain uses TRBV15 with TRBJ2-2; possible D gene TRBD2, 5 bases. Germline V gene sequence: CDR1 LNHNV, CDR2 YYDKDF (reference sequence). The CDR3 has 15 residues. The ends were cut back, 0 bases at V and 6 bases at J, with 11 bases in the middle. CDR3 nucleotides: TGTGCCACCAGCAGAGATGCGGGCATGGCCGGGGAGCTGTTTTTT. This translates into CATSRDAGMAGELFF.